This T cell receptor (beta chain) originates from a study of T cells in Graves' hyperthyroidism and ophthalmopathy. There are many counts of this clonotype. Amplification yielded TCR beta CDR3 regions, with RNA transcripts as the source. During a first-round RT-PCR of the TCR CDR3, the HTBI primer set was used. TCRdb called the multiplex PCR reads again in MiXCR, with one record for every CDR3 protein. This table has around 210,000 distinct CDR3 sequences, less than 20% appearing once. Extraction of PBMCs used 7.5 to 10 ml of fresh peripheral blood. V was pared by 1 base and J by 8 bases, with 4 bases of the junction left unmatched. CDR1 and CDR2 (germline): SGHTA, FQGNSA. The CDR3 has 15 amino acids.

The source of this sequence is a woman aged 50 to 60 with Graves' hyperthyroidism. The chain combines TRBV7-2 with TRBJ2-3; 12 bases map to TRBD2. Sequenced input: blood. The CDR3 DNA sequence: TGTGCCAGCAGCTTAGAACTAGCGGGAGGCGGTACGCAGTATTTT. Its protein is CASSLELAGGGTQYF.